Listed below are T cell receptor beta chains from one sample, sequenced in a study of OX40 agonist ivuxolimab in advanced cancers. Sequencing used immunoSEQ multiplex PCR; TCRdb keeps in-frame clones, though not all of them. In the table there are approximately 96,000 clones, roughly 87% of which are singletons. The sequenced sample was CD4+ or CD8+ T cells sorted from blood, obtained in a trial of the OX40 agonist ivuxolimab. The receptors here all came from an adult with an advanced solid tumor such as melanoma, head and neck, liver or kidney cancer. Both conserved end residues are part of each CDR3. Each record gives: J gene, V gene, CDR3 protein.

TRBJ2-1 TRBV5-1 CASSLIGREQFF
TRBJ2-7 TRBV13 CASSSLTSGNYEQYF
TRBJ2-6 TRBV5-1 CASSTGQGRSGANVLTF
TRBJ2-3 TRBV18 CASSPFNYPPAAQYF
TRBJ2-7 TRBV6-5 CASSYSSGSSYEQYF
TRBJ1-2 TRBV15 CATSPRGDREGGGYTF
TRBJ1-3 TRBV25-1 CASSDFVQDRARNTIYF
TRBJ2-7 TRBV5-1 CASRKYGTASYEQYF
TRBJ2-3 TRBV9 CASTLGPILGTSLRERVDTQYF
TRBJ2-5 TRBV19 CASSIGGQGARETQYF
TRBJ2-5 TRBV30 CAWSVSGSGETQYF
TRBJ1-5 TRBV6-1 CASSASNRAHQPQHF
TRBJ2-2 TRBV4-2 CASSQDRGRTGELFF
TRBJ1-1 TRBV11-1 CASSLDGQGARLFAEAFF
TRBJ1-2 TRBV19 CASSSRTYGYTF